The rows below give T cell receptor beta chains drawn from one sample of a study of shared clonotypes between healthy human individuals. The method was immunoSEQ multiplex PCR; TCRdb's version includes in-frame clones alone and lacks a portion of them. The sample has about 730,000 clones, approximately 72% seen once. Sequencing input: memory CD4+ T cells sorted from blood. These receptors came from a woman aged 30 to 39 in good health. The CDR3 runs from the conserved cysteine through the conserved F or W. The D gene is left open where the match is weak. Size is omitted from some rows. Given values are once, few, many or a class for expanded clones.

CDR3,DNA,J,V,D,size
CASSPDTYGYTF,TGTGCCAGCTCACCGGACACCTATGGCTACACCTTC,TRBJ1-2,TRBV18,-,few
CASSEQGLAGDDEQFF,TGTGCCAGCAGTGAACAGGGACTAGCGGGAGATGACGAGCAGTTCTTC,TRBJ2-1,TRBV2,TRBD2,-
CASSGWASGYQETQYF,TGTGCCAGTAGTGGTTGGGCTAGCGGGTACCAAGAGACCCAGTACTTC,TRBJ2-5,TRBV19,TRBD2,-
CASSIREGEQFF,TGTGCCAGCAGCATAAGGGAAGGTGAGCAGTTCTTC,TRBJ2-1,TRBV7-8,-,few
CASTREVGYTF,TGTGCCAGCACCCGGGAAGTTGGCTACACCTTC,TRBJ1-2,TRBV11-3,-,-
CASSPTSGYSYNEQFF,TGTGCCAGCAGCCCAACTAGCGGTTACTCCTACAATGAGCAGTTCTTC,TRBJ2-1,TRBV11-2,TRBD2,-
CASSALEGEGSTEAFF,TGTGCCAGCAGTGCCTTGGAAGGGGAAGGTAGCACTGAAGCTTTCTTT,TRBJ1-1,TRBV25-1,-,-
CASKFWGGADTQYF,TGTGCCAGCAAGTTTTGGGGGGGCGCAGATACGCAGTATTTT,TRBJ2-3,TRBV27,-,-
CASRSRGEEAFF,TGTGCCAGCAGATCCCGAGGAGAAGAAGCTTTCTTT,TRBJ1-1,TRBV6-6,-,-
CASSPSDNQPQHF,TGTGCCAGCTCACCCTCGGACAATCAGCCCCAGCATTTT,TRBJ1-5,TRBV18,-,once
CASSPTWSLGETQYF,TGTGCCAGCAGCCCGACCTGGAGTTTGGGTGAGACCCAGTACTTC,TRBJ2-5,TRBV14,-,-
CASTRVGGRAVDTQYF,TGCGCCAGCACTCGAGTCGGCGGGAGGGCCGTAGATACGCAGTATTTT,TRBJ2-3,TRBV4-1,TRBD2,-
CASSQKSNYGYTF,TGTGCCAGCAGTCAAAAGAGCAACTATGGCTACACCTTC,TRBJ1-2,TRBV27,-,-
CASSLDSYSPLHF,TGTGCCAGCAGCTTAGATTCGTACTCACCCCTCCACTTT,TRBJ1-6,TRBV7-2,-,-
CASIPVITSYGYTF,TGTGCCAGCATCCCGGTCATAACTTCCTATGGCTACACCTTC,TRBJ1-2,TRBV28,-,few
CASSTRQGRTEAFF,TGTGCCAGCAGTACTAGACAGGGAAGGACTGAAGCTTTCTTT,TRBJ1-1,TRBV27,TRBD1,-
CASSELILVGDF,TGTGCCAGCAGTGAGCTAATCCTCGTTGGAGATTTT,TRBJ2-3,TRBV2,-,once
CASSPNPGADEQFF,TGTGCCAGCAGCCCAAATCCAGGGGCGGATGAGCAGTTCTTC,TRBJ2-1,TRBV7-3,-,-
CASSGDLHQPQHF,TGTGCCAGCTCGGGGGATTTACATCAGCCCCAGCATTTT,TRBJ1-5,TRBV11-2,-,-
CSAVPYRGYTF,TGCAGTGCTGTACCTTACCGGGGCTACACCTTC,TRBJ1-2,TRBV20-1,-,-
CASSKDRGADNQPQHF,TGTGCCAGCAGCAAAGACCGAGGGGCGGACAATCAGCCCCAGCATTTT,TRBJ1-5,TRBV21-1,-,-
CATSPEGGTSGHEDTQYF,TGTGCCACCAGCCCCGAGGGCGGGACTAGCGGCCACGAGGATACGCAGTATTTT,TRBJ2-3,TRBV15,TRBD2,-
CASSREYQETQYF,TGCGCCAGCAGCCGGGAGTACCAAGAGACCCAGTACTTC,TRBJ2-5,TRBV5-1,-,-
CASSLRVSSDNEQFF,TGTGCCAGCAGTCTGAGGGTGTCTTCGGACAATGAGCAGTTCTTC,TRBJ2-1,TRBV27,-,many
CASTPGETGELFF,TGTGCCAGCACCCCGGGGGAGACCGGGGAGCTGTTTTTT,TRBJ2-2,TRBV6-1,-,many
CASRLAGNTDTQYF,TGCGCCAGCAGACTAGCGGGTAACACAGATACGCAGTATTTT,TRBJ2-3,TRBV5-1,TRBD2,-
CASSDSLRGSNQPQHF,TGTGCCTCCTCGGACTCCCTGCGAGGTAGCAATCAGCCCCAGCATTTT,TRBJ1-5,TRBV28,-,-
CASSLAVSSGYEQYF,TGCGCCAGCAGCTTGGCCGTCTCCTCTGGCTACGAGCAGTACTTC,TRBJ2-7,TRBV5-1,-,-
CASTPGTGSGNTIYF,TGTGCCAGTACCCCCGGGACAGGGTCCGGAAACACCATATATTTT,TRBJ1-3,TRBV19,TRBD1,-
CASSPQEGETQYF,TGTGCCAGCAGCCCCCAGGAGGGGGAGACCCAGTACTTC,TRBJ2-5,TRBV7-3,-,-
CASSLGAGGRTYEQYF,TGTGCCAGCAGCTTAGGAGCCGGCGGGAGGACATACGAGCAGTACTTC,TRBJ2-7,TRBV11-2,TRBD2,-
CASSFGQGDEEKLFF,TGTGCCAGCAGCTTTGGACAGGGAGACGAGGAAAAACTGTTTTTT,TRBJ1-4,TRBV5-8,TRBD1,-
CASSPPGLAGETQYF,TGTGCCAGCAGCCCACCGGGACTAGCGGGAGAGACCCAGTACTTC,TRBJ2-5,TRBV7-3,TRBD2,-
CASSLGTSGLYEQYF,TGTGCCAGCAGCCTAGGGACTAGCGGACTCTACGAGCAGTACTTC,TRBJ2-7,TRBV7-9,TRBD2,-
CASSDLVRPSVNGYTF,TGTGCCAGCAGTGATTTGGTCCGTCCAAGTGTCAATGGCTACACCTTC,TRBJ1-2,TRBV6-1,-,once
CASIGHDPYEQYF,TGTGCCAGCATCGGGCACGACCCCTACGAGCAGTACTTC,TRBJ2-7,TRBV25-1,-,medium-sized